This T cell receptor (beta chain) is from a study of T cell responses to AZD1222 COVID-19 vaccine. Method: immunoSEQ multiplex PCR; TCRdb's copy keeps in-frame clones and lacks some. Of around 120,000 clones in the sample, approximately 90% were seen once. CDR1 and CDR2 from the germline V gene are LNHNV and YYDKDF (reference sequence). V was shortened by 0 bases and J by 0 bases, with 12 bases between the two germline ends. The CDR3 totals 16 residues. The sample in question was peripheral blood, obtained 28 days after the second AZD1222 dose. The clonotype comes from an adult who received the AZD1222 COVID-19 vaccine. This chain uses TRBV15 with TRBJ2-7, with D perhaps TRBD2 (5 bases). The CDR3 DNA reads TGTGCCACCAGCAGAGATTTAGGCCGGGACTCCTACGAGCAGTACTTC. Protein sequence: CATSRDLGRDSYEQYF.